Listed here are 28 T cell receptor beta chains from one sample, sequenced in a study of T cell responses to AZD1222 COVID-19 vaccine. This table comes from immunoSEQ multiplex PCR, and its TCRdb copy is limited to in-frame clones, with some not included. The repertoire consists of about 75,000 clones, with roughly 88% occurring once and the leading ten covering 10%. Specimen: peripheral blood, collected 28 days after the second dose of the MenACWY control vaccine. These TCRs come from an adult who received the MenACWY meningococcal vaccine as a control.

The chain combines TRBV7-9 with TRBJ2-1; 15 nucleotides line up with TRBD2. The V gene end was trimmed by 5 bases and the J gene end by 9 bases; junction bases not matched to a gene: 5. The CDR3 extends over 15 amino acids. Looked up from germline, CDR1 is SEHNR and CDR2 is FQNEAQ (reference sequence). CDR3 sequence: CASSPGLAGGGEQFF. The CDR3 DNA follows: TGTGCCAGCAGCCCGGGACTAGCGGGGGGAGGTGAGCAGTTCTTC.

This clone has more than one count but fewer than ten. The CDR3: CASSKRPSNQPQHF. CDR3 bases: TGTGCCAGCAGTAAGCGGCCCAGCAATCAGCCCCAGCATTTT. The chain uses TRBV2 and TRBJ1-5; D ambiguous. Germline V lookup: CDR1 SNHLY, CDR2 FYNNEI. The CDR3 consists of 14 residues. The ends were cut back, 5 bases at V and 1 base at J, with 9 bases in the middle.

The rearrangement joins TRBV6-2 or TRBV6-3 to TRBJ1-5, with 9 bases fitting TRBD1. The length of the CDR3 is 19 residues. Trimming removed 2 bases from V and 0 bases from J; junction bases left unmatched: 11. Per the germline V gene, CDR1 is MNHEY and CDR2 is SVGEGT. CDR3 DNA sequence: TGTGCCAGCAGTTACCTGTTCGGACAGGGGTTCGGTAGCAATCAGCCCCAGCATTTT. Encoded protein: CASSYLFGQGFGSNQPQHF.

This clone appeared once. V gene TRBV12-3 or TRBV12-4 combines with J gene TRBJ1-2; 7 bases fit TRBD1. This CDR3 has 13 residues. Trimming removed 5 bases from V and 4 bases from J; junction bases left unmatched: 4. The CDR3 loop is CASSPTGIYGYTF. DNA of the CDR3: TGTGCCAGCAGTCCGACAGGGATCTATGGCTACACCTTC.

V and J are TRBV6-1 and TRBJ1-5; D gene unclear. V dropped 2 bases and J dropped 1 base, with 9 bases sitting between them. This CDR3 has 15 residues. In germline, CDR1 is MNHNS, CDR2 SASEGT. This CDR3 reads CASSETASSNQPQHF. CDR3 coding DNA: TGTGCCAGCAGTGAAACGGCTTCGAGCAATCAGCCCCAGCATTTT.

The chain joins TRBV7-9 to TRBJ2-5, with 14 bases fitting TRBD2. The junction had 10 bases not matched to a gene; V was cut back by 5 bases and J by 5 bases. This CDR3 is 17 amino acids long. Germline CDR1 reads SEHNR; CDR2 reads FQNEAQ (reference sequence). CDR3 DNA: TGTGCCAGCAGCCCGGGACTAGCGGGGGCCCCGGTCGAGACCCAGTACTTC. Protein sequence: CASSPGLAGAPVETQYF.

This clone showed up just once. J is TRBJ1-1 and V is TRBV30, with no clear D. The V end lost 0 bases, the J end lost 1 base, and 6 bases lay between the germline ends. Germline V gene data show CDR1 as GTSNPN and CDR2 as SVGIG (reference sequence). This CDR3 has 13 residues. CDR3 amino acids: CAWSVIRNTEAFF. In DNA form, the CDR3 reads TGTGCCTGGAGTGTGATCAGGAACACTGAAGCTTTCTTT.

The chain has TRBV3-1 (or the pseudogene TRBV3-2) and TRBJ2-1, with unresolved D. Germline loops: CDR1 LGHDT, CDR2 YNNKEL (reference sequence). Between the trimmed V and J ends, which lost 0 bases and 5 bases, there was a span of 14 bases. The CDR3 length is 16 residues. In DNA form, the CDR3 reads TGTGCCAGCAGCCAAGATTCCGGGTATAAGGACAATGAGCAGTTCTTC. Translated: CASSQDSGYKDNEQFF.

The chain recombines TRBV14 with TRBJ2-7; 7 positions agree with TRBD2. CDR1 and CDR2 (germline): SGHDN, FVKESK. The V segment lost 0 bases and the J segment 2 bases; nucleotides outside the gene matches: 4. This CDR3 is built from 15 residues. CDR3 DNA sequence: TGTGCCAGCAGCCAAGATTTGGGAGGGACCTACGAGCAGTACTTC. Translation gives CASSQDLGGTYEQYF.

This clone was picked up one time. The V call is TRBV6-6, the J call TRBJ2-7; possibly TRBD1 or TRBD2 for D (5 bases each). The germline gives CDR1 MNHNY, CDR2 SVGAGI (reference sequence). Trimming removed 1 base from V and 2 bases from J, with 12 bases in between. CDR3 size: 15 residues. The CDR3 DNA reads TGTGCCAGCAGTTACTTTGGGACGTCACCCTACGAGCAGTACTTC. Translating it yields CASSYFGTSPYEQYF.

The CDR3 sequence: CASSPGQGETQYF. CDR3 in DNA: TGTGCCAGCTCACCGGGACAGGGAGAGACCCAGTACTTC. The gene calls are TRBV18 and TRBJ2-5, with 9 bases that match TRBD1. With V trimmed by 3 bases and J by 4 bases, 0 bases remained unmatched. The CDR3 consists of 13 residues. From germline, CDR1 is KGHSH and CDR2 LQKENI.

The chain links TRBV11-2 to TRBJ1-1; 10 bases align to TRBD1. The CDR3 covers 15 residues. Germline CDR1 reads SGHAT; CDR2 reads FQNNGV. J lost 4 bases, V lost 5 bases, and 7 bases had no gene match. CDR3 sequence: CASSLLGTGATEAFF. The CDR3 region has the DNA TGTGCCAGCAGCCTCCTCGGGACAGGGGCCACTGAAGCTTTCTTT. The complete variable domain, with remaining parts taken from reference TRBV11-2 and TRBJ1-1, reads EAGVAQSPRYKIIEKRQSVAFWCNPISGHATLYWYQQILGQGPKLLIQFQNNGVVDDSQLPKDRFSAERLKGVDSTLKIQPAKLEDSAVYLCASSLLGTGATEAFFGQGTRLTVV.

V and J are TRBV12-3 or TRBV12-4 and TRBJ1-5; D call uncertain. This CDR3 region has 13 residues. The ends were cut back, 7 bases at V and 0 bases at J, with 7 bases in the middle. The DNA of the CDR3 is TGTGCCAGCACTTTGGGTAGCAATCAGCCCCAGCATTTT. Residues: CASTLGSNQPQHF.

The genes are TRBV5-8 and TRBJ2-4; the D is unclear. Germline assignment: CDR1 SGHTS and CDR2 YDEGEE. The V and J ends lost 2 bases and 8 bases respectively, with 14 bases between them. The CDR3 totals 14 residues. DNA for the CDR3: TGTGCCAGCAGCTTCGGGTTGGGTTCGGACATTCAGTACTTC. Amino acid sequence: CASSFGLGSDIQYF.

The V gene is TRBV19, the J gene TRBJ1-4; D uncertain. Germline loops: CDR1 LNHDA, CDR2 SQIVND (reference sequence). The CDR3 consists of 14 residues. V was trimmed by 3 bases and J by 0 bases, leaving 5 bases between them. DNA for the CDR3: TGTGCCAGTAGTATTCAGGCAACTAATGAAAAACTGTTTTTT. Translation: CASSIQATNEKLFF.

The sample holds one count of this clone. The J gene is TRBJ1-6, the V gene TRBV14; 8 positions match TRBD1. Germline V gene lookup returns CDR1 SGHDN and CDR2 FVKESK. J was trimmed by 13 bases and V by 4 bases; bases with no gene match: 12. The CDR3 has 15 amino acids. CDR3 loop: CASSPQGAFISPLHF. Here the CDR3 DNA reads TGTGCCAGCAGCCCCCAGGGGGCATTTATTTCGCCCCTCCACTTT.

This CDR3 reads CASSQTGATNEKLFF. The CDR3 nucleotides are TGTGCCAGCAGCCAGACAGGGGCGACTAATGAAAAACTGTTTTTT. The chain combines TRBV7-7 with TRBJ1-4, with TRBD1 matching 8 bases. The CDR3 spans 15 residues. Per germline, CDR1 SSHAT and CDR2 FNYEAQ (reference sequence). Trimming removed 5 bases from V and 2 bases from J; junction bases left unmatched: 4.

The CDR3 DNA follows: TGTGCCAGCAGTTTGTACAGGGGTCTGAGGGCTTTCTTT. It encodes CASSLYRGLRAFF. The V and J genes are TRBV12-3 or TRBV12-4 and TRBJ1-1; 7 bases map to TRBD1. The CDR3 is 13 residues long. V was clipped by 3 bases and J by 11 bases; unmatched bases: 9.

The V gene is TRBV29-1, the J gene TRBJ1-2; D call uncertain. Looked up from germline, CDR1 is SQVTM and CDR2 is ANQGSEA. The CDR3 covers 12 residues. V dropped 4 bases and J dropped 0 bases, with 6 bases sitting between them. The CDR3 loop reads CSVGESNYGYTF. In nucleotides, the CDR3 is TGCAGCGTTGGAGAGTCTAACTATGGCTACACCTTC.

The J gene is TRBJ1-2, the V gene TRBV5-4; TRBD1 matches at 8 bases. J lost 6 bases, V lost 0 bases, and 10 bases had no gene match. Germline CDR1 SGHNT, CDR2 YYREEE (reference sequence). The length of the CDR3 is 16 residues. CDR3 coding DNA: TGTGCCAGCAGCTTGGGGACAGGGCGGGCAGCGGATGGCTACACCTTC. This gives the protein CASSLGTGRAADGYTF.

V and J are TRBV27 and TRBJ2-2; D possibly corresponds to TRBD1 (5 bases). The CDR3 is 15 residues long. In germline, CDR1 is MNHEY, CDR2 SMNVEV (reference sequence). V lost 3 bases, J lost 1 base, and 9 bases lay in between. This CDR3 is CASSLGRENTGELFF. The DNA for the CDR3 is TGTGCCAGCAGTTTGGGCAGGGAGAACACCGGGGAGCTGTTTTTT.

The chain joins TRBV9 to TRBJ1-6; 7 nucleotides match TRBD1. Germline V gene lookup returns CDR1 SGDLS and CDR2 YYNGEE. This CDR3 comprises 14 residues. J lost 7 bases, V lost 4 bases, and 5 bases had no gene match. DNA of the CDR3: TGTGCCAGCAGCTTGCGGGACAGAAATTCACCCCTCCACTTT. Translation: CASSLRDRNSPLHF.

CDR3 in DNA: TGTGCCAGCAGTTCTCTGGATACCGGGGAGCTGTTTTTT. Its protein product is CASSSLDTGELFF. The V gene is TRBV27, the J gene TRBJ2-2; no definite D call. The CDR3 is made up of 13 amino acids. Germline V lookup: CDR1 MNHEY, CDR2 SMNVEV (reference sequence). V gave up 4 bases and J gave up 5 bases, with 8 bases separating them.

This chain links TRBV19 with TRBJ2-3; D is unresolved. Germline V gene lookup returns CDR1 LNHDA and CDR2 SQIVND (reference sequence). V lost 2 bases and J 0 bases, leaving 15 bases between the germline ends. CDR3 length: 17 amino acids. In DNA, the CDR3 is TGTGCCAGTAGTATAACATCGAAGATGTCAAGCACAGATACGCAGTATTTT. This encodes CASSITSKMSSTDTQYF.

In this sample, this clone turned up once. This chain uses TRBV18 with TRBJ2-7, with a possible D match to TRBD2 (6 bases). V was shortened by 1 base and J by 3 bases, with 10 bases between the two germline ends. From germline, CDR1 is KGHSH and CDR2 LQKENI. CDR3 length: 14 amino acids. The CDR3 reads CASSPRSGLYEQYF. For the CDR3, the DNA is TGTGCCAGCTCACCACGATCGGGACTCTACGAGCAGTACTTC.

The rearrangement uses TRBV28 and TRBJ2-1; 8 bases align to TRBD2. Germline trimming cut 6 bases from V and 3 bases from J; bases unmatched to any gene: 13. The CDR3 consists of 17 residues. CDR1 MDHEN and CDR2 SYDVKM come from the germline V gene. CDR3 nucleotides: TGTGCCAGCAGCCCCCAAGCAAGTAGCGGGGTCTACAATGAGCAGTTCTTC. It translates to CASSPQASSGVYNEQFF.

CDR3 nucleotide sequence: TGCGCCAGCAGCTCCTCTCAGGGGGCTGGGAACACTGAAGCTTTCTTT. Translated, it gives CASSSSQGAGNTEAFF. This chain joins TRBV5-1 and TRBJ1-1; TRBD1 matches 8 bases. V was clipped by 3 bases and J by 1 base; unmatched bases: 8. Germline V gene sequence: CDR1 SGHRS, CDR2 YFSETQ. This CDR3 is built from 16 residues.

The V gene is TRBV7-8, the J gene TRBJ1-6; no definite D call. The V gene lost 1 base and the J gene lost 10 bases, with 14 bases spanning the gap. CDR3 length: 15 residues. Germline-derived CDR1 and CDR2 are SGHVS and FQNEAQ. CDR3 in amino acids: CASSLGRVVESPLHF. For the CDR3, the DNA is TGTGCCAGCAGCTTAGGGAGGGTGGTGGAGTCACCCCTCCACTTT.